This T cell receptor beta chain was obtained from a study of control samples from healthy donors and cancer patients. This CDR3 spans 14 amino acids. V dropped 4 bases and J dropped 6; count of bases not matched to a gene: 6. Germline V gene lookup returns CDR1 LNHDA and CDR2 SQIVND (reference sequence). Repertoires were generated with immunoSEQ multiplex PCR, while TCRdb's copy carries only in-frame clones and drops some. The sample gives approximately 120,000 clones, roughly 86% of which show up once; around 3% is in the top ten. This clonotype was sampled from a man aged 60 to 75 in good health. The rearrangement uses TRBV19 and TRBJ1-2, with 9 positions matching TRBD1. Sequences were obtained from blood. The CDR3 sequence: CASSTATGGDGYTF. The CDR3 DNA follows: TGTGCCAGTAGTACCGCAACAGGGGGCGATGGCTACACCTTC.